This T cell receptor beta chain was identified in a study of type 1 regulatory T cells. Study at large: T-allo10 is an in vitro-generated, Tr1-enriched CD4 T cell product specific for alloantigen. General study points: Tr1 cells had a more restricted TCR repertoire than non-Tr1 cells.

About this clonotype: The antigen is unknown.

There are 12 residues in the CDR3. With 2 bases removed from V and 6 bases from J, the gap between germline ends came to 6 bases. Germline V gene lookup returns CDR1 MDHEN and CDR2 SYDVKM. A single record per CDR3 protein comes from TCRdb applying MiXCR to the reads. The table includes some 60,000 distinct CDR3 sequences, less than 65% detected once. The source of this sequence is a human donor in good health. The rearrangement joins TRBV28 to TRBJ2-3; the D is unclear. Sequences were obtained from cultured non-Tr1 T cells, either the whole culture or a sorted T cell fraction (not recorded which). CDR3 DNA: TGTGCCAGCAGTTTACTTGGGGATACGCAGTATTTT. It translates to CASSLLGDTQYF.